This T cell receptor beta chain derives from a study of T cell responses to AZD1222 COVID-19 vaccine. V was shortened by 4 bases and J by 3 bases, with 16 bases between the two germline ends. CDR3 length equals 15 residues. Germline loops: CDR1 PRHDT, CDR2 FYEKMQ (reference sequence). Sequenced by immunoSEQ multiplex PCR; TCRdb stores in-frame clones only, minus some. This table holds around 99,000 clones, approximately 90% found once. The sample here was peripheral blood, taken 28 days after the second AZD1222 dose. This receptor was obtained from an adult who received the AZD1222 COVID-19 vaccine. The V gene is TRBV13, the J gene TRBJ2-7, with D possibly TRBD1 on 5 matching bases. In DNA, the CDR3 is TGTGCCAGCAGCTCCCAGGGTCTGGGCTACTACGAGCAGTACTTC. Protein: CASSSQGLGYYEQYF.